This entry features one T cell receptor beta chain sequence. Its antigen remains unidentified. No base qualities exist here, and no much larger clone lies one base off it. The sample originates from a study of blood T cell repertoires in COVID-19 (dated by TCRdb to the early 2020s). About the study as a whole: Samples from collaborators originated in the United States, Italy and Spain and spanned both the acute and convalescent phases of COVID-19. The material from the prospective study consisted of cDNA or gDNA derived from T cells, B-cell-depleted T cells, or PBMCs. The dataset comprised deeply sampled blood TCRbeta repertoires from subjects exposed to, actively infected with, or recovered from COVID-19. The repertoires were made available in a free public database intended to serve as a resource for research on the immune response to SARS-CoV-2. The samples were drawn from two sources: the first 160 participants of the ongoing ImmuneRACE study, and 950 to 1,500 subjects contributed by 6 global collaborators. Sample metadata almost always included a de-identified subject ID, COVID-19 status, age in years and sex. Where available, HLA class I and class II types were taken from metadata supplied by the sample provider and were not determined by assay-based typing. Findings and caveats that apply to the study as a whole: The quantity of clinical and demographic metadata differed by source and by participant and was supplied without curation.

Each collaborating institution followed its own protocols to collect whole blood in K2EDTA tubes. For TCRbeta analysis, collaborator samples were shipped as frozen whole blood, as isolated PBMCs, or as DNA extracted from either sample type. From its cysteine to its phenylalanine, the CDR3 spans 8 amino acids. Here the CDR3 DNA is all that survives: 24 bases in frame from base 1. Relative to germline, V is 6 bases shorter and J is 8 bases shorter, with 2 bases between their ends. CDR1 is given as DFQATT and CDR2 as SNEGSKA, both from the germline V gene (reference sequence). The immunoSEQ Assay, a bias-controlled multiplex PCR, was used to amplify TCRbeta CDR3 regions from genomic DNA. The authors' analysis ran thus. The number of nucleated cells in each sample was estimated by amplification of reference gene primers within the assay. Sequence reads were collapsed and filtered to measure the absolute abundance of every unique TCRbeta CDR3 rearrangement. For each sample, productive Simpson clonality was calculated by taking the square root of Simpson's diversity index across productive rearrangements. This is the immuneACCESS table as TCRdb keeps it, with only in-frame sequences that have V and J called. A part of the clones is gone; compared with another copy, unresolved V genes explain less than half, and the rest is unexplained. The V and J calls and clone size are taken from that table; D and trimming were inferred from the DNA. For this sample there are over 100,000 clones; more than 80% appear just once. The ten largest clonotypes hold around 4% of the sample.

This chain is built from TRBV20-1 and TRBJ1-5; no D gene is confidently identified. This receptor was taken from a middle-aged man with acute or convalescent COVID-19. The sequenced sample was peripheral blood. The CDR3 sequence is CSAKPQHF. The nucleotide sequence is TGCAGTGCCAAGCCCCAGCATTTT.